This T cell receptor beta chain comes out of a study of blood T cell repertoires in COVID-19. The wider study: Acute-phase and convalescent COVID-19 samples originated in the United States, Italy and Spain. PBMCs, B-cell-depleted T cells, or T cells provided the cDNA or gDNA that made up the material.

Enrolled through a virtual design, the participants were between roughly 18 and 100 years of age and came from some 25 US areas. Profiling relied on immunoSEQ multiplex PCR, and the TCRdb table lists in-frame clones only, not all of them. The sample holds more than 300,000 clones, roughly 90% seen once. V gave up 2 bases and J gave up 4 bases, with 14 bases separating them. The V gene's germline CDR1 is MGHRA and CDR2 YSYEKL. The CDR3 loop spans 15 amino acids. This sequence joins TRBV4-1 and TRBJ1-1; TRBD1 might be the D (6 bases). This TCR was recovered from a woman younger than 45 who had been exposed to COVID-19. Sequenced sample: PBMCs or T cells enriched from blood (not recorded which). CDR3 sequence (DNA): TGCGCCAGCAGCCAATTTTCAGGGGTCGGCACTGAAGCTTTCTTT. It specifies CASSQFSGVGTEAFF.